A single sample gave rise to the 20 T cell receptor beta chains below, sequenced in a study of CD8+CD57+ T cells in acquired aplastic anemia. Those patients picked for sequencing had displayed CD8+CD57+ cell expansion on flow cytometry. Genomic DNA served as template for TCR beta VDJ and CDR3 profiling. Each CDR3 protein gets one entry after TCRdb re-called the reads with MiXCR. The data show about 160,000 distinct CDR3 sequences, around half seen once. The sequencing sample was made of sorted CD4+, CD8+, or CD8+CD57+ T cells (not recorded which) from PBMCs. The receptors shown here come from a human donor with aplastic anemia.

V usage is TRBV15 and J usage is TRBJ2-5; 13 bases match TRBD2. The V gene's germline CDR1 is LNHNV and CDR2 YYDKDF (reference sequence). The CDR3 runs 15 residues. The V segment lost 5 bases and the J segment 5 bases; nucleotides outside the gene matches: 5. Written as DNA, the CDR3 is TGTGCCACCAGCCTAGGACTAGCGGGAGCGGAGACCCAGTACTTC. Translating it yields CATSLGLAGAETQYF. The full variable domain, in which reference TRBV15 and TRBJ2-5 provide the parts outside the CDR3, is DAMVIQNPRYQVTQFGKPVTLSCSQTLNHNVMYWYQQKSSQAPKLLFHYYDKDFNNEADTPDNFQSRRPNTSFCFLDIRSPGLGDTAMYLCATSLGLAGAETQYFGPGTRLLVL.

This clonotype showed up just a few times. J is TRBJ1-6 and V is TRBV28; D is uncertain. Germline CDR1 reads MDHEN; CDR2 reads SYDVKM. There are 18 residues in the CDR3. V dropped 4 bases and J dropped 0 bases, with 16 bases sitting between them. CDR3: CASSSRPSDSSYNSPLHF. The CDR3 nucleotides read TGTGCCAGCAGTTCCCGACCTTCAGATAGCTCCTATAATTCACCCCTCCACTTT.

The rearrangement uses TRBV7-8 and TRBJ2-2; D may match TRBD1 or TRBD2 (5 bases each). Per the germline V gene, CDR1 is SGHVS and CDR2 is FQNEAQ. V was clipped by 5 bases and J by 3 bases, with 7 bases between them. The CDR3 consists of 13 residues. The CDR3 DNA follows: TGTGCCAGCAGCATGGGACACACCGGGGAGCTGTTTTTT. Translating gives CASSMGHTGELFF. Looking up the rest from reference TRBV7-8 and TRBJ2-2 gives the full variable domain: GAGVSQSPRYKVAKRGQDVALRCDPISGHVSLFWYQQALGQGPEFLTYFQNEAQLDKSGLPSDRFFAERPEGSVSTLKIQRTQQEDSAVYLCASSMGHTGELFFGEGSRLTVL.

This clonotype was counted at least ten times. V usage is TRBV19 and J usage is TRBJ1-6, with 9 positions matching TRBD1. V lost 3 bases, J lost 10 bases, and 7 bases stayed unmatched. Germline-derived CDR1 and CDR2 are LNHDA and SQIVND (reference sequence). This CDR3 spans 15 amino acids. DNA for the CDR3: TGTGCCAGTAGTATGGGACAGGGACTTCACTCACCCCTCCACTTT. Translating it yields CASSMGQGLHSPLHF.

The chain links TRBV7-9 to TRBJ1-2, with D possibly being TRBD1 (5 bases). CDR1 SEHNR and CDR2 FQNEAQ come from the germline V gene (reference sequence). The germline V and J ends were trimmed by 5 bases and 8 bases, with 15 bases remaining between them. The CDR3 spans 13 residues. CDR3 protein: CASSRSPGRGYTF. The CDR3 DNA reads TGTGCCAGCAGCCGCTCGCCAGGGCGGGGCTACACCTTC.

The chain recombines TRBV5-1 with TRBJ1-1; D unclear. The CDR3 loop spans 15 amino acids. Trimming shortened V by 3 bases and J by 1 base, and 13 bases separated the two germline ends. Germline V gene data show CDR1 as SGHRS and CDR2 as YFSETQ. CDR3: CASSSSVQTNTEAFF. The CDR3 DNA follows: TGCGCCAGCAGCTCTAGTGTACAGACGAACACTGAAGCTTTCTTT.

In regard to this clonotype: Possible read error: a much larger clone is one base away. CDR3 bases: TGTGCCAGCAGAGGCGCCTCTGGCTACGCCTTC. Amino acids: CASRGASGYAF. The V gene is TRBV6-1, the J gene TRBJ1-2; no clear D. This CDR3 has 11 residues. Germline CDR1 MNHNS, CDR2 SASEGT.

This chain links TRBV11-3 with TRBJ1-5; 7 nucleotides align to TRBD1. V was clipped by 9 bases and J by 3 bases; unmatched bases: 11. There are 15 residues in the CDR3. CDR1 and CDR2 from the germline V gene are SGHNT and YENEEA. The CDR3 protein is CASSIVDRNNQPQHF. The CDR3 nucleotides are TGTGCCAGTAGTATAGTGGACAGGAACAATCAGCCCCAGCATTTT.

This clonotype was seen only once. This may arise from a read error, as a much more abundant clone is one base away. The conserved phenylalanine or tryptophan normally closing the CDR3 is absent here, so this likely arose from a read error. The chain couples TRBV9 to TRBJ1-6, with TRBD1 matching 9 bases. The length of the CDR3 is 16 residues. Germline V CDR1 and CDR2: SGDLS, YYNGEE. The V segment lost 5 bases and the J segment 7 bases; nucleotides outside the gene matches: 10. As DNA, the CDR3 is TGTGCCAGCAGACCCAAGGACAGGGGATGGAATTCACCCCTCCACTTA. Its translation is CASRPKDRGWNSPLHL.

The CDR3 spells CARANQGSYEYEQYF. In DNA, the CDR3 is TGTGCCAGGGCAAATCAGGGGTCCTACGAGTACGAGCAGTACTTC. The V and J genes are TRBV6-2 or TRBV6-3 and TRBJ2-7; D might be TRBD1 (6 bases). This CDR3 contains 15 residues. Germline V gene data show CDR1 as MNHEY and CDR2 as SVGEGT. V lost 9 bases to trimming and J lost 4 bases, with 22 bases between them.

This clonotype was seen at least ten times. The chain links TRBV5-1 to TRBJ2-1; 10 bases agree with TRBD2. The CDR3 is 16 amino acids. J lost 6 bases, V lost 3 bases, and 9 bases had no gene match. CDR1 SGHRS and CDR2 YFSETQ come from the germline V gene. CDR3 nucleotides: TGCGCCAGCAGCTCGACTAGCGGGTTATCGGGCAATGAGCAGTTCTTC. As protein: CASSSTSGLSGNEQFF. Looking up the rest from reference TRBV5-1 and TRBJ2-1 gives the full variable domain: KAGVTQTPRYLIKTRGQQVTLSCSPISGHRSVSWYQQTPGQGLQFLFEYFSETQRNKGNFPGRFSGRQFSNSRSEMNVSTLELGDSALYLCASSSTSGLSGNEQFFGPGTRLTVL.

Only a few counts were recorded for this clonotype. The V gene is TRBV20-1, the J gene TRBJ2-3, with 12 nucleotides matching TRBD2. Trimming took 6 bases from V and 3 from J; bases not matched to a gene: 7. There are 15 residues in the CDR3. Germline assignment: CDR1 DFQATT and CDR2 SNEGSKA (reference sequence). The CDR3 DNA follows: TGCAGTGCCGAAGCCGGGACTAGCGGGACAGATACGCAGTATTTT. Translation: CSAEAGTSGTDTQYF.

The gene calls are TRBV18 and TRBJ1-1; tentatively, D is TRBD1 (5 bases). This CDR3 is built from 14 residues. Germline CDR1 reads KGHSH; CDR2 reads LQKENI. The V and J ends lost 3 bases and 0 bases respectively, with 8 bases between them. CDR3 protein: CASSPDILNTEAFF. Here the CDR3 DNA reads TGTGCCAGCTCACCGGACATTTTGAACACTGAAGCTTTCTTT. The whole variable domain, remainder taken from reference TRBV18 and TRBJ1-1, is NAGVMQNPRHLVRRRGQEARLRCSPMKGHSHVYWYRQLPEEGLKFMVYLQKENIIDESGMPKERFSAEFPKEGPSILRIQQVVRGDSAAYFCASSPDILNTEAFFGQGTRLTVV.

This clonotype was counted ten times or more. The J gene is TRBJ2-3, the V gene TRBV11-2; perhaps D is TRBD1 or TRBD2 (6 bases each). The CDR3 spans 19 residues. Per germline, CDR1 SGHAT and CDR2 FQNNGV. V shed 5 bases and J shed 0 bases, with 24 bases lying between them. CDR3 bases: TGTGCCAGCAGCCATCCCCGGGGGCCCTCCAAACCTAGCACAGATACGCAGTATTTT. This translates into CASSHPRGPSKPSTDTQYF.

The chain couples TRBV25-1 to TRBJ2-3; 8 bases match TRBD1. The germline V gene encodes CDR1 MGHDK and CDR2 SYGVNS. This CDR3 region has 17 residues. The V gene end was trimmed by 2 bases and the J gene end by 2 bases; junction bases not matched to a gene: 9. The CDR3 protein is CASSEAFVTGVTDTQYF. CDR3 coding DNA: TGTGCCAGCAGTGAAGCCTTTGTGACAGGGGTCACAGATACGCAGTATTTT.

V usage is TRBV7-2 and J usage is TRBJ1-1; D is perhaps TRBD1 (6 bases). CDR1 and CDR2 (germline): SGHTA, FQGNSA. The CDR3 sequence is 11 residues long. V was pared by 6 bases and J by 11 bases, with 13 bases between. Here the CDR3 reads CASSPTGLAFF. CDR3 nucleotide sequence: TGTGCCAGCAGTCCTACAGGGCTGGCTTTCTTT. Using reference TRBV7-2 and TRBJ1-1 for the parts outside the CDR3, the full variable domain is GAGVSQSPSNKVTEKGKDVELRCDPISGHTALYWYRQSLGQGLEFLIYFQGNSAPDKSGLPSDRFSAERTGGSVSTLTIQRTQQEDSAVYLCASSPTGLAFFGQGTRLTVV.

In its sample, this clonotype was seen many times. The chain recombines TRBV7-9 with TRBJ1-1; TRBD1 agrees at 8 bases. Germline V gene sequence: CDR1 SEHNR, CDR2 FQNEAQ (reference sequence). The CDR3 has 16 residues. Losses at the gene ends were 5 bases for V and 3 bases for J; bases not matched to a gene: 11. The CDR3 spells CASSPDRGGEDTEAFF. The CDR3 bases are TGTGCCAGCAGCCCCGACAGGGGAGGAGAGGACACTGAAGCTTTCTTT.

V is TRBV18 and J is TRBJ2-1, with 14 bases fitting TRBD2. The CDR3 is made up of 15 amino acids. Germline lookup yields CDR1 KGHSH and CDR2 LQKENI. J lost 10 bases, V lost 3 bases, and 5 bases had no gene match. The CDR3 sequence: CASSPGTSGSGEQFF. In nucleotides, the CDR3 is TGTGCCAGCTCACCGGGGACTAGCGGGAGTGGAGAGCAGTTCTTC. Together with reference TRBV18 and TRBJ2-1, the CDR3 gives the full variable domain: NAGVMQNPRHLVRRRGQEARLRCSPMKGHSHVYWYRQLPEEGLKFMVYLQKENIIDESGMPKERFSAEFPKEGPSILRIQQVVRGDSAAYFCASSPGTSGSGEQFFGPGTRLTVL.

This chain joins TRBV28 and TRBJ2-7; TRBD2 is a possible D gene (6 bases). The germline V gene has CDR1 MDHEN and CDR2 SYDVKM. Trimming removed 5 bases at V and 3 bases at J, with 11 bases between. There are 13 residues in the CDR3. CDR3 in amino acids: CASSVPGVYEQYF. The CDR3 nucleotides read TGTGCCAGCAGTGTACCGGGGGTCTACGAGCAGTACTTC.

V is TRBV10-3 and J is TRBJ1-2; D remains ambiguous. Germline CDR1 and CDR2: ENHRY and SYGVKD. This CDR3 has 15 residues. The V end was cut by 4 bases, the J end by 3 bases, with 15 bases between. CDR3 amino acids: CAISVESDTHYGYTF. The CDR3 DNA follows: TGTGCCATCAGTGTTGAGTCCGATACTCACTATGGCTACACCTTC.